The rows below give T cell receptor beta chains drawn from one sample of a study of blood T cell repertoires in COVID-19. Assay used: immunoSEQ multiplex PCR; TCRdb lists only in-frame clones, some missing. The sample includes approximately 240,000 clones, 65% to 85% seen only once; the top ten take about 1.3%. Sequenced sample: peripheral blood. These receptors all come from a woman younger than 45 with COVID-19, enrolled during active disease. Both conserved end residues are trimmed from each CDR3.

cdr3_length j_call v_call cdr3_aa
11 TRBJ1-4 TRBV7-3 ASSRGGPEKLF
17 TRBJ1-5 TRBV6-9 ASRYISLWGVESNQPQH
11 TRBJ1-2 TRBV5-4 ATGSGEAYGYT
14 TRBJ1-5 TRBV3-1/TRBV3-2 ASSQDAGLGNQPQH
12 TRBJ2-7 TRBV5-5 ASSYPGLSYEQY
12 TRBJ1-5 TRBV2 ASSGTESNQPQH
11 TRBJ2-7 TRBV27 ASRRTGGGEQY
13 TRBJ2-7 TRBV15 ATSRETGGGYEQY
15 TRBJ2-1 TRBV5-1 ASSLAGLAGGGDEQF
12 TRBJ2-1 TRBV19 ASSSRAGYNEQF
14 TRBJ2-5 TRBV4-1 ASSQSILAGQETQY
10 TRBJ2-7 TRBV28 ASSFQGYEQY
15 TRBJ2-3 TRBV7-3 ASSLTSVAGITDTQY
13 TRBJ2-7 TRBV7-2 ASSLVQAGNYEQY
16 TRBJ2-5 TRBV15 ATSRRTGGAGIQETQY
14 TRBJ2-5 TRBV19 ASSRRTGTNQETQY
14 TRBJ2-5 TRBV5-6 ASSLSSSTRAETQY
12 TRBJ1-4 TRBV27 ASSLRGYDEKLF
9 TRBJ2-1 TRBV9 ASSFNNEQF
15 TRBJ2-2 TRBV19 ASSLLRTSGSAGELF
12 TRBJ1-3 TRBV10-1 ASSEGTGRNTIY
14 TRBJ2-3 TRBV7-9 ASSLGRDSSTDTQY
17 TRBJ2-3 TRBV12-1 ASGLRTSGGGGNTDTQY
11 TRBJ1-5 TRBV5-8 ASSLARDQPQH
14 TRBJ2-2 TRBV19 ASSIVGGRGTGELF
10 TRBJ1-2 TRBV5-4 ASSLANQGYT
12 TRBJ2-1 TRBV6-5 ASAWGLAGAQQF
14 TRBJ1-3 TRBV14 ASSQAAWRGRNTIY
18 TRBJ2-3 TRBV7-3 ASSLTPTIAGGASTDTQY
13 TRBJ2-5 TRBV5-4 ASSFWTGGQETQY
15 TRBJ2-7 TRBV7-2 ASSFNLAGAISYEQY
14 TRBJ2-5 TRBV5-4 ASSSPGTSGQETQY
13 TRBJ2-1 TRBV7-7 ASSPGTSGYNEQF
12 TRBJ1-1 TRBV9 ASSVGKGNTEAF
14 TRBJ2-1 TRBV5-1 ASSLELAQIYNEQF
12 TRBJ2-7 TRBV5-6 ASSLTVTAYEQY
11 TRBJ1-4 TRBV30 AWSHRGREKLF
16 TRBJ2-1 TRBV19 ASSIRWASRGNYNEQF
14 TRBJ1-2 TRBV4-3 ASSQDDRAGVYGYT
15 TRBJ1-5 TRBV30 AWSGGQGANIHQPQH